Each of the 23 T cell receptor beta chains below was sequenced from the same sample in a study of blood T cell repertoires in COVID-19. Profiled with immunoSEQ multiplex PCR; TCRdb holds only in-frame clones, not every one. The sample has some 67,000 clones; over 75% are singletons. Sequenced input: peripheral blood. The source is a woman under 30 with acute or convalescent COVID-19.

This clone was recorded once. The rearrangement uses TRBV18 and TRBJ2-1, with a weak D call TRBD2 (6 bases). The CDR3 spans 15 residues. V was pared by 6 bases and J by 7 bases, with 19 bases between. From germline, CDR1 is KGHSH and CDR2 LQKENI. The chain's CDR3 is CASSTTSVRTNEQFF. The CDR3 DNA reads TGTGCCAGCTCGACGACTAGTGTTAGGACTAATGAGCAGTTCTTC.

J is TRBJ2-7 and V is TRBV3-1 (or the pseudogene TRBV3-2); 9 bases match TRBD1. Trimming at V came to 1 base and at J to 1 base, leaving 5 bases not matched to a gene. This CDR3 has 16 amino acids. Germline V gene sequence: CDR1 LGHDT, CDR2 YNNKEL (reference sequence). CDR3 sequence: CASSQGAGTGSYEQYF. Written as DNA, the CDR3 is TGTGCCAGCAGCCAAGGAGCCGGGACAGGGTCCTACGAGCAGTACTTC.

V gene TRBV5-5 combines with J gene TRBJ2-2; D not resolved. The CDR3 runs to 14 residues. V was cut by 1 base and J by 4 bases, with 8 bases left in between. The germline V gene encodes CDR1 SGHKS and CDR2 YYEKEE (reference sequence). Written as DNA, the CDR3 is TGTGCCAGCAGCTTGACAGCCGGCACCGGGGAGCTGTTTTTT. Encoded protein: CASSLTAGTGELFF.

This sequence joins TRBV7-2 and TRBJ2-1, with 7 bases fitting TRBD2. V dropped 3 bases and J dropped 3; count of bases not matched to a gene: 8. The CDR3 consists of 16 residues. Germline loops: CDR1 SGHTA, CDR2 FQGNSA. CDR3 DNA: TGTGCCAGCAGCTTGGGCCCTAGCGGCTACTACAATGAGCAGTTCTTC. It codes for CASSLGPSGYYNEQFF. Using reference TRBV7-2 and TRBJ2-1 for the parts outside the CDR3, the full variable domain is GAGVSQSPSNKVTEKGKDVELRCDPISGHTALYWYRQSLGQGLEFLIYFQGNSAPDKSGLPSDRFSAERTGGSVSTLTIQRTQQEDSAVYLCASSLGPSGYYNEQFFGPGTRLTVL.

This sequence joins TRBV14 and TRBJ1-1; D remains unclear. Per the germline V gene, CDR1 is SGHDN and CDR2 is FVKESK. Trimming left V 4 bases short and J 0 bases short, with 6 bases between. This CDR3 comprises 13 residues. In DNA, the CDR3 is TGTGCCAGCAGCCCGGGGTTGAACACTGAAGCTTTCTTT. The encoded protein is CASSPGLNTEAFF.

CDR3 DNA: TGTGCCAGCAGCCGGGACAGGGTAGGTGGCTACACCTTC. This gives the protein CASSRDRVGGYTF. The chain recombines TRBV5-4 with TRBJ1-2, with TRBD1 identical over 9 bases. The germline CDR1 and CDR2 sequences are SGHNT and YYREEE (reference sequence). The CDR3 is 13 residues long. J gave up 7 bases and V 4 bases, and 5 bases lay outside the gene matches.

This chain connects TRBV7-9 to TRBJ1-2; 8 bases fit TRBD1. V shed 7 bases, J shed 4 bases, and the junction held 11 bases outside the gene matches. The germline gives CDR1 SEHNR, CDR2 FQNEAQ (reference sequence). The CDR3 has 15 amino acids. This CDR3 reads CASTPGQGVFYGYTF. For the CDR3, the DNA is TGTGCCAGCACCCCCGGACAGGGAGTCTTCTATGGCTACACCTTC.

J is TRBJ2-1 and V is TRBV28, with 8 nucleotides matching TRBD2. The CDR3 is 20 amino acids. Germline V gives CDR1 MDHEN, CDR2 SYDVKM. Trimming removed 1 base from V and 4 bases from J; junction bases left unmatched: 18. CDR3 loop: CASSLSLVPLGGASYNEQFF. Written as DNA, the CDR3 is TGTGCCAGCAGTTTATCCCTCGTCCCTCTCGGGGGGGCCTCTTACAATGAGCAGTTCTTC.

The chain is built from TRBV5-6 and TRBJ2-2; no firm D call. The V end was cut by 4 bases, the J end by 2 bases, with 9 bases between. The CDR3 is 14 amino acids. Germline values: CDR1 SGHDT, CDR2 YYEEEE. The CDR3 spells CASSPNPNTGELFF. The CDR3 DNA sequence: TGTGCCAGCAGCCCTAACCCCAACACCGGGGAGCTGTTTTTT.

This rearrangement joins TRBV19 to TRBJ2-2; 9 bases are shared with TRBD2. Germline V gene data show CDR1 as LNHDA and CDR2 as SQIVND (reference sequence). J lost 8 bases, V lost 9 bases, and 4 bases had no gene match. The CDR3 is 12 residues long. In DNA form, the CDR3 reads TGTGCCAGCGGACTAGCGAGAGGGGAGCTGTTTTTT. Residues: CASGLARGELFF.

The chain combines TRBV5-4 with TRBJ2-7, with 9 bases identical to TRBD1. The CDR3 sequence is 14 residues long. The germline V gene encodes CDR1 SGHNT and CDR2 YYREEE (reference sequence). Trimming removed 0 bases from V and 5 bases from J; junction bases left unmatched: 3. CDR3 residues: CASSLGQGVNEQYF. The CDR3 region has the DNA TGTGCCAGCAGCTTGGGACAGGGGGTCAACGAGCAGTACTTC.

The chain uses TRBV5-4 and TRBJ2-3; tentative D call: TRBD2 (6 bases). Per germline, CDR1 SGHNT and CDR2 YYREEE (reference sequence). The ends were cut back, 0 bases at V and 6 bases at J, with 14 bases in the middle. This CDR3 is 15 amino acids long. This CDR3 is CASSLGGTGMDTQYF. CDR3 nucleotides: TGTGCCAGCAGCTTGGGCGGGACGGGCATGGATACGCAGTATTTT.

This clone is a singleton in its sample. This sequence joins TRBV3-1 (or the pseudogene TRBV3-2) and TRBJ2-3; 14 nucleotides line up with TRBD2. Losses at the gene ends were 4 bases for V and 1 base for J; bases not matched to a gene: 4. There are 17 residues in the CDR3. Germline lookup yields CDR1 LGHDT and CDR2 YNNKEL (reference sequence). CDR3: CASSRGTSGGGTDTQYF. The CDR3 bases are TGTGCCAGCAGCCGAGGGACTAGCGGGGGTGGCACAGATACGCAGTATTTT.

The CDR3 DNA sequence: TGCAGTGCTAGTGCTAGCAGGTTCGCCGAGCAGTACTTC. Residues: CSASASRFAEQYF. The rearrangement links TRBV20-1 to TRBJ2-7, with D tentatively TRBD2 (5 bases). Germline CDR1 is DFQATT and CDR2 is SNEGSKA (reference sequence). Trimming took off 3 bases at V and 6 bases at J, with 15 bases between the two ends. This CDR3 comprises 13 residues.

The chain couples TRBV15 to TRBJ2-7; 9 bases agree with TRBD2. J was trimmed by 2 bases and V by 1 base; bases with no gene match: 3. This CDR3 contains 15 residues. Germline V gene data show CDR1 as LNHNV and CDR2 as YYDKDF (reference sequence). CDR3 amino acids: CATSRASGEAYEQYF. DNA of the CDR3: TGTGCCACCAGCAGAGCTAGCGGGGAAGCCTACGAGCAGTACTTC.

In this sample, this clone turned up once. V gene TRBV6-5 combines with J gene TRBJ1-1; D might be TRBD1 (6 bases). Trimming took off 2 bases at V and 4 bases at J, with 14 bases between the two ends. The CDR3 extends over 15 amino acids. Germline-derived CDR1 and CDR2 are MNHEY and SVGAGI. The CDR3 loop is CASSYGKGHRTEAFF. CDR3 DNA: TGTGCCAGCAGTTACGGCAAGGGACACCGCACTGAAGCTTTCTTT.

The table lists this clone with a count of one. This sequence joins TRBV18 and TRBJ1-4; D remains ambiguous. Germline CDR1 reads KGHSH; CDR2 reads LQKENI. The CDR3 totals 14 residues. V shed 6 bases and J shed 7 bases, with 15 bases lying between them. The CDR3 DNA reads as TGTGCCAGCTCGAAGGCGGGAGCCGTTGAAAAACTGTTTTTT. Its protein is CASSKAGAVEKLFF.

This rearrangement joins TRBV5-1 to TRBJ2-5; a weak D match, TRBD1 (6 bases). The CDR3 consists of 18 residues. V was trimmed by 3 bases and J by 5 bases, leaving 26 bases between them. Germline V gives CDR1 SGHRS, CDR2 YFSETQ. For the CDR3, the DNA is TGCGCCAGCAGCTGGGACACCAGGGTCGGATACAGATGGGAGACCCAGTACTTC. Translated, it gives CASSWDTRVGYRWETQYF.

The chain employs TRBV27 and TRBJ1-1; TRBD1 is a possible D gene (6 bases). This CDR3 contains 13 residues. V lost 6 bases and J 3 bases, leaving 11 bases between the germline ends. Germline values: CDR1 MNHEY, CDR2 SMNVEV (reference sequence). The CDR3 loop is CASRQTGYTEAFF. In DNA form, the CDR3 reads TGTGCCAGCAGGCAAACAGGGTACACTGAAGCTTTCTTT.

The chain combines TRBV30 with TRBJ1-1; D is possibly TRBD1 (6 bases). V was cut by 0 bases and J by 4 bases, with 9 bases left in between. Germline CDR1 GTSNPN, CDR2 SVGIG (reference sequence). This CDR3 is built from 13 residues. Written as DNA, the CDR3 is TGTGCCTGGAGTGTGACCAGGGGCACTGAAGCTTTCTTT. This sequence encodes CAWSVTRGTEAFF. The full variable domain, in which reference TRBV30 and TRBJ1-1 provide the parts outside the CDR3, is SQTIHQWPATLVQPVGSPLSLECTVEGTSNPNLYWYRQAAGRGLQLLFYSVGIGQISSEVPQNLSASRPQDRQFILSSKKLLLSDSGFYLCAWSVTRGTEAFFGQGTRLTVV.

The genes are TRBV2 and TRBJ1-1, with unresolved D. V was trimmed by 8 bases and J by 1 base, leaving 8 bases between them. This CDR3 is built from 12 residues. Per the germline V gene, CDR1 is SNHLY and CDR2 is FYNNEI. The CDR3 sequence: CASGIGNTEAFF. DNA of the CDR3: TGTGCCAGCGGTATCGGGAACACTGAAGCTTTCTTT.

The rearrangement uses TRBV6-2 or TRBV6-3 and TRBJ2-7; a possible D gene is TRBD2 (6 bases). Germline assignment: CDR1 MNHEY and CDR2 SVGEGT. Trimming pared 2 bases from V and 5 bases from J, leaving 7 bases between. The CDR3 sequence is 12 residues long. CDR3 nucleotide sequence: TGTGCCAGCAGTTACCAGCGGGACGAGCAGTACTTC. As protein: CASSYQRDEQYF.

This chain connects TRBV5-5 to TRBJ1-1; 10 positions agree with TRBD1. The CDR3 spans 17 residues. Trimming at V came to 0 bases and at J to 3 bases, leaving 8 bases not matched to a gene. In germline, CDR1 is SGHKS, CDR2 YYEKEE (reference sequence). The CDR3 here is CASSLAPGQGLDTEAFF. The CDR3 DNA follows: TGTGCCAGCAGCTTGGCCCCGGGACAGGGGTTGGACACTGAAGCTTTCTTT. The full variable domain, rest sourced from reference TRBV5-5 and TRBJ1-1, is DAGVTQSPTHLIKTRGQQVTLRCSPISGHKSVSWYQQVLGQGPQFIFQYYEKEERGRGNFPDRFSARQFPNYSSELNVNALLLGDSALYLCASSLAPGQGLDTEAFFGQGTRLTVV.